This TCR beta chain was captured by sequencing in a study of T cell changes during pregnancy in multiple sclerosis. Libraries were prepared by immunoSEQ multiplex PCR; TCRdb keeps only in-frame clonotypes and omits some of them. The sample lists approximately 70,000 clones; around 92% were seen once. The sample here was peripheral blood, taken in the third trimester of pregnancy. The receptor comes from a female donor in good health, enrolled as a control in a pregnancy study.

The CDR3 loop is CASRLLAGTVDEQFF. Here the CDR3 DNA reads TGCGCCAGCAGACTCCTAGCGGGTACTGTCGATGAGCAGTTCTTC. The chain recombines TRBV5-1 with TRBJ2-1; 8 positions agree with TRBD2. The V segment lost 5 bases and the J segment 8 bases; nucleotides outside the gene matches: 12. Germline loops: CDR1 SGHRS, CDR2 YFSETQ. The length of the CDR3 is 15 residues.